The rows below give T cell receptor beta chains drawn from one sample of a study of cytomegalovirus exposure and HLA in healthy donors. This table comes from immunoSEQ multiplex PCR, and its TCRdb copy is limited to in-frame clones, with some not included. Of 250,000 to 400,000 clones in the sample, roughly 87% were seen once. Sequenced sample: PBMCs. The source is a man aged 25 to 40 in good health and CMV-seronegative. The conserved cysteine and the conserved F or W are not part of the CDR3 here. Fields, in order: V gene, J gene, D gene, CDR3 protein. The D gene is left open where the match is weak.

TRBV6-6	TRBJ1-2	.	ASSPQKGDPGYT
TRBV5-1	TRBJ2-7	.	ASKGSIDSYEQY
TRBV4-2	TRBJ2-7	.	ASSQEIRGEQY
TRBV7-2	TRBJ2-5	TRBD2	ASSPRGLAGETQY
TRBV10-3	TRBJ1-5	.	AVGLTGYPGQPQH
TRBV5-1	TRBJ2-7	TRBD1	ASSSFPGTGMYEQY
TRBV29-1	TRBJ2-1	.	SVLAFDSYNEQF
TRBV11-2	TRBJ2-5	TRBD1	ASSLGTGGPYQETQY
TRBV19	TRBJ1-5	TRBD1	ASTPDRGNQPQH
TRBV6-5	TRBJ2-7	TRBD2	ASSPRVSGAYEQY
TRBV6-1	TRBJ1-6	.	ASTPGDGSPLH
TRBV7-6	TRBJ2-3	TRBD1	ASMRDRVGADTQY
TRBV6-5	TRBJ2-7	.	ASSYSYRLYEQY
TRBV6-5	TRBJ2-3	.	ASSYFPGAGDTQY
TRBV7-9	TRBJ2-7	TRBD2	ASSLARLADPYEQY
TRBV9	TRBJ2-5	.	ASSATLQGPGETQY
TRBV7-8	TRBJ1-2	TRBD1	ASSLWDRDYGYT
TRBV7-9	TRBJ1-6	.	ASSKTGSSYNSPLH
TRBV2	TRBJ2-5	TRBD1	ASPRDRKQETQY
TRBV25-1	TRBJ1-2	TRBD1	ASSSIDRGRMNGYT
TRBV7-9	TRBJ2-2	TRBD2	ASSQLLPAGGLGTGELF
TRBV6-7	TRBJ1-1	.	ASSYSNGQKNTEAF
TRBV4-2	TRBJ2-1	TRBD1	ASSQASGTGYEQF
TRBV19	TRBJ2-5	.	ASSPLTRKETQY
TRBV30	TRBJ1-5	.	AWSQGTYQPQH
TRBV18	TRBJ1-2	.	ASSPTRDYGYT
TRBV7-9	TRBJ2-1	TRBD1	ASSPAGQGANEQF
TRBV19	TRBJ2-1	.	ASSPSNGGFDNEQF
TRBV7-8	TRBJ2-3	.	ASSYGQDYSTDTQY
TRBV2	TRBJ2-7	TRBD2	ASRPRGGESEQY
TRBV5-6	TRBJ2-7	.	ASSGGLGGVTYEQY
TRBV2	TRBJ1-2	.	ASYTLLYGYT
TRBV5-6	TRBJ1-2	.	ASSPGTLNYGYT
TRBV18	TRBJ1-1	TRBD1	ASSPGQKNTEAF
TRBV18	TRBJ2-7	.	ASSPGDTLTYEQY
TRBV5-6	TRBJ2-7	.	ASSIDRPTYEQY
TRBV6-5	TRBJ1-2	TRBD1	ASSPHRGHDYGYT
TRBV27	TRBJ2-1	TRBD2	ASSDRGLAGGSSYNEQF
TRBV7-9	TRBJ1-4	.	ATGQGGEKLF
TRBV4-1	TRBJ2-5	.	ASSQEGQAKTQY
TRBV6-1	TRBJ1-4	.	ASSKGGSGNEKLF
TRBV6-1	TRBJ1-1	TRBD1	ASSEATGRYTEAF